Following are 2 T cell receptor beta chains from one sample sequenced in a study of spatial heterogeneity in lung cancer. TCRdb re-called the 5' RACE reads with MiXCR, one entry per CDR3 protein. The data contain approximately 39,000 distinct CDR3 sequences, less than 9% of them seen just once; the ten biggest clones take up roughly 28%. As to time point: sample taken at primary tumor resection. This material consisted of PBMCs, taken at surgery. The source is a female donor with early-stage non-small cell lung cancer.

The gene calls are TRBV5-1 and TRBJ2-7; D might be TRBD2 (5 bases). There are 12 residues in the CDR3. Trimming removed 4 bases at V and 2 bases at J, with 7 bases between. From germline, CDR1 is SGHRS and CDR2 YFSETQ. CDR3 in amino acids: CASSEGPYEQYF. Here the CDR3 DNA reads TGCGCCAGCAGCGAGGGTCCCTACGAGCAGTACTTC.

This clonotype was detected many times. The rearrangement links TRBV4-3 to TRBJ2-5, with a tentative D call TRBD2 (6 bases). The CDR3 has 19 amino acids. Trimming removed 0 bases from V and 1 base from J, with 21 bases in between. Germline CDR1 is LGHNA and CDR2 is YSLEER. The CDR3 protein is CASSQDALPGTPFQETQYF. The CDR3, as DNA: TGCGCCAGCAGCCAAGATGCTTTGCCCGGGACTCCTTTCCAAGAGACCCAGTACTTC.